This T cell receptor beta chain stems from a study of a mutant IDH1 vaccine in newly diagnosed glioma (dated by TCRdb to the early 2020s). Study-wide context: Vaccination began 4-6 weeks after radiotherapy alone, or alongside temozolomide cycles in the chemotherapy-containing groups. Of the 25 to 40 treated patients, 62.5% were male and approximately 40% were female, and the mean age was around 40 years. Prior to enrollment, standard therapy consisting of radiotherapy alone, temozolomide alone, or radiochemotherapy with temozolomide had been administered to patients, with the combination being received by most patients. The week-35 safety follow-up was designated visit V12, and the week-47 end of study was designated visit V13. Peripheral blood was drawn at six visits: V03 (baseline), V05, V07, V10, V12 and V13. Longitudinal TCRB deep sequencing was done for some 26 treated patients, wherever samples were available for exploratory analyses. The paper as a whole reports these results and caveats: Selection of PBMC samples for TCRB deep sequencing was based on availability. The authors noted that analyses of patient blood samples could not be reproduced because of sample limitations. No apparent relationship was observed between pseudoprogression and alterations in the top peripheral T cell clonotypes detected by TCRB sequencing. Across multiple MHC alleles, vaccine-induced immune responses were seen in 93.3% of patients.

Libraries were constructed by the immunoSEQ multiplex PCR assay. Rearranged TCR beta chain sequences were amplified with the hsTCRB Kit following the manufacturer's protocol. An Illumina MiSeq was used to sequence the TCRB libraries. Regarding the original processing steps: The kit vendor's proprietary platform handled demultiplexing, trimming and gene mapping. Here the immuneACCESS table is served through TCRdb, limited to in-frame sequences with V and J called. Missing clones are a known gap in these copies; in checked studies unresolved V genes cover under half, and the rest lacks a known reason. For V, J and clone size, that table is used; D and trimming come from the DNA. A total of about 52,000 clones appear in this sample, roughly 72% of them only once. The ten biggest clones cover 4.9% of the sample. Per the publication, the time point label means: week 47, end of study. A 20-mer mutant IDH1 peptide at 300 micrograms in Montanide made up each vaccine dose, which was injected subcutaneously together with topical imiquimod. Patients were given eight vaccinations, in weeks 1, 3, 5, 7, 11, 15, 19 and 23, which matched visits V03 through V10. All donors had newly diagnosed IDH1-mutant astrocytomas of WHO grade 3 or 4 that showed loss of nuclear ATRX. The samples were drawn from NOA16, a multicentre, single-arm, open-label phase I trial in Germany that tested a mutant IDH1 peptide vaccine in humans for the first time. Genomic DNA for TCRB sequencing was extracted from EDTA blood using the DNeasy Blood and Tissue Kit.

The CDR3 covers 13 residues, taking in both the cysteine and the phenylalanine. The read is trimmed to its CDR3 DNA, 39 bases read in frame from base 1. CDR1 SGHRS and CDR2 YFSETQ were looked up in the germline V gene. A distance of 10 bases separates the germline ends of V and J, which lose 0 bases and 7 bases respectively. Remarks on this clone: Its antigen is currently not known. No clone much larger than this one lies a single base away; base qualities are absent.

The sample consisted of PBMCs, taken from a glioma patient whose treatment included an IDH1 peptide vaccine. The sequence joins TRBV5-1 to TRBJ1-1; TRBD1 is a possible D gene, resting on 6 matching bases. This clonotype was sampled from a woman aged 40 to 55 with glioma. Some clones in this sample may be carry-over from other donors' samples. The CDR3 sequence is CASSLVRQDEAFF. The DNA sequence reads TGCGCCAGCAGCTTGGTACGACAGGATGAAGCTTTCTTT.